This TCR beta chain was obtained from a study of shared clonotypes between healthy human individuals. The investigators split CD4+ cells into a CD45RA+ naive subset and a CD45RA-negative memory subset. There are 19 residues in the CDR3. After removal of 5 bases from V and 0 bases from J, the junction contained 14 bases not matched to a gene. Per the germline V gene, CDR1 is SEHNR and CDR2 is FQNEAQ (reference sequence). Profiled with immunoSEQ multiplex PCR; TCRdb holds only in-frame clones, not every one. The data contain a few million clones, just under 95% of them singletons. V is TRBV7-9 and J is TRBJ2-1, with 9 bases identical to TRBD2. The sample consisted of naive CD4+ T cells from PBMCs. Subset given: CD45RA+ positively selected. The source of this sequence is a man aged 18 to 30 in good health. Some clones in this sample may be carry-over from other donors' samples. CDR3 sequence reads: CASSPRGTSRVSSYNEQFF. The CDR3 nucleotides read TGTGCCAGCAGCCCCCGAGGGACTAGCAGAGTAAGCTCCTACAATGAGCAGTTCTTC.